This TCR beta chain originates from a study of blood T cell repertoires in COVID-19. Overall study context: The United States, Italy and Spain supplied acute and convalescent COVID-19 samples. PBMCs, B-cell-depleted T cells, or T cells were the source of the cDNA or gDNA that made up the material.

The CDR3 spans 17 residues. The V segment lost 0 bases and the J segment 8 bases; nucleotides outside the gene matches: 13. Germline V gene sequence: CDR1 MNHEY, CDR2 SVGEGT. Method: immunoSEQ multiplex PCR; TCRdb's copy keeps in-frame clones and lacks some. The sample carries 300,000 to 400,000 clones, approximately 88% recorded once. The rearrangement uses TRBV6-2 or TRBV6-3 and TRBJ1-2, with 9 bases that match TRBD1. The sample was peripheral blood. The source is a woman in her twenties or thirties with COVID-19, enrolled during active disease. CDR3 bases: TGTGCCAGCAGTTACTCGCCGGGACAGGGTTTAAGATACGGCTACACCTTC. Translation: CASSYSPGQGLRYGYTF.